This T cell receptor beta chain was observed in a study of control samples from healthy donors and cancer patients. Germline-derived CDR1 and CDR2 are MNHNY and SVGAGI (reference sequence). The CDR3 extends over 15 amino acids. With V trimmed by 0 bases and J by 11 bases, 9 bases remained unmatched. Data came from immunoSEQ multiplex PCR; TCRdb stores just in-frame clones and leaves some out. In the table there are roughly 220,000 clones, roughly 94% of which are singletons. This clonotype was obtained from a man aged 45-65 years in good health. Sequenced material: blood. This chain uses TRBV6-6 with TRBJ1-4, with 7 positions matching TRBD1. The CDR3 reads CASSYSDRSEGKLFF. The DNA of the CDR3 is TGTGCCAGCAGTTACTCGGACAGGTCTGAAGGGAAACTGTTTTTT.